This T cell receptor beta chain comes out of a study of T-cell reconstitution after alpha-beta-depleted transplantation in children. Study observations and caveats: After transplant, at about two months, alpha-beta T cells were reportedly derived from several hundred expanded graft clones.

Comments on this clonotype: The antigen is unknown.

The CDR3 sequence is 17 residues long. The germline CDR1 and CDR2 sequences are LGHDT and YNNKEL (reference sequence). Trimming took 0 bases from V and 4 from J, leaving 16 bases between them. Unique molecular identifiers were used to barcode this TCRbeta library. Via MiXCR, TCRdb re-called the PCR reads, giving one row per CDR3 protein. The data contain fewer than 550,000 distinct CDR3 sequences, 10% to 12% of them seen just once; the ten biggest clones take up approximately 14%. The starting material was PBMCs, mostly from graft donor cells, obtained 180 days after TCRalphabeta/CD19-depleted stem cell transplant. The V gene is TRBV3-1, the J gene TRBJ2-1; D is perhaps TRBD1 or TRBD2 (6 bases each). The TCR originated in a female patient aged 2 to 10 who had a stem cell transplant for aplastic anemia, so the T cells may come from the graft donor. The CDR3 nucleotides are TGTGCCAGCAGCCAAGACCCTCGGGGGACACCATACAATGAGCAGTTCTTC. Translated: CASSQDPRGTPYNEQFF.